This T cell receptor (beta chain) stems from a study of Graves' ophthalmopathy and Graves' hyperthyroidism. Ophthalmopathy donors showed moderate-to-severe activity, CAS ≥3, NOSPECS ≥4 and a duration under 3 months. Ineligible for inclusion were patients with other autoimmune diseases, uncontrolled infections, pregnancy or lactation. As regards this clonotype: What it binds is not known.

General study findings and limits: The authors also found most expanded thyroid clonotypes above 0.001 frequency in blood.

RNA served as the template for amplifying TCR beta CDR3 regions. HTBI primers primed a first-round RT-PCR, and a second-round multiplex PCR followed. Each CDR3 protein is one row after TCRdb ran MiXCR on the multiplex PCR reads. Of roughly 160,000 distinct CDR3 sequences detected, approximately 40% appear once; the ten largest clones hold 7.5% to 10%. The ends lost 5 bases at V and 1 base at J; junction bases unmatched: 9. The length of the CDR3 is 16 residues. Germline V lookup: CDR1 MNHEY, CDR2 SVGEGT. The rearrangement links TRBV6-2 or TRBV6-3 to TRBJ2-7, with 9 bases fitting TRBD2. Sequencing was done on a sample of peripheral blood. This TCR was sampled from a man under 40 with Graves' ophthalmopathy. The CDR3: CASSQGLAGYSYEQYF. The CDR3, as DNA: TGTGCCAGCAGTCAGGGGCTAGCGGGGTATTCCTACGAGCAGTACTTC.